A selection of T cell receptor beta chains follows, all from one sample in a study of blood T cell repertoires in COVID-19. Sequenced by immunoSEQ multiplex PCR; TCRdb stores in-frame clones only, minus some. The sample lists roughly 500,000 clones, 80% to 90% occurring once. Sample: PBMCs or T cells enriched from blood (not recorded which). These receptors were collected from a woman aged 60-70 years who had recovered from COVID-19. Both conserved end residues are part of each CDR3. Each record gives: J gene, V gene, D gene, clone size, CDR3 DNA, CDR3 protein. D genes are given only for firm matches. Not every row has a clone size; where given, it reads once, few, many or a size class.

J gene: TRBJ2-2; V gene: TRBV4-1; D gene: TRBD2; clone size: NA; CDR3 DNA: TGCGCCAGCAGCCAAGAAATAAGAGCGGGGGGGCGAACCGGGGAGCTGTTTTTT; CDR3 protein: CASSQEIRAGGRTGELFF
J gene: TRBJ1-3; V gene: TRBV19; D gene: NA; clone size: NA; CDR3 DNA: TGTGCCAGTAGTATATGGGCAGACTCTGGAAACACCATATATTTT; CDR3 protein: CASSIWADSGNTIYF
J gene: TRBJ1-1; V gene: TRBV5-4; D gene: NA; clone size: NA; CDR3 DNA: TGTGCCAGCAAACGCGACGGGACAAAGAACACTGAAGCTTTCTTT; CDR3 protein: CASKRDGTKNTEAFF
J gene: TRBJ1-6; V gene: TRBV28; D gene: NA; clone size: NA; CDR3 DNA: TGTGCCAGCAGGGATGTATTTATGGGCCTCTCCTATAATTCACCCCTCCACTTT; CDR3 protein: CASRDVFMGLSYNSPLHF
J gene: TRBJ1-2; V gene: TRBV6-5; D gene: NA; clone size: once; CDR3 DNA: TGTGCCAGCAGTTACTCGCCAGGGAACTACTATGGCTACACCTTC; CDR3 protein: CASSYSPGNYYGYTF
J gene: TRBJ1-1; V gene: TRBV2; D gene: NA; clone size: NA; CDR3 DNA: TGTGCCAGCAGTGTTGACAGAATAGTCATGTGGGCTTTCTTT; CDR3 protein: CASSVDRIVMWAFF
J gene: TRBJ1-1; V gene: TRBV28; D gene: NA; clone size: NA; CDR3 DNA: TGTGCCAGCAGCAAAATACCCAGACAGAAGAACACTGAAGCTTTCTTT; CDR3 protein: CASSKIPRQKNTEAFF
J gene: TRBJ1-4; V gene: TRBV4-1; D gene: NA; clone size: NA; CDR3 DNA: TGCGCCAGCAGCCAAGCGAGTACAGGCGGCGAAAAACTGTTTTTT; CDR3 protein: CASSQASTGGEKLFF
J gene: TRBJ2-3; V gene: TRBV9; D gene: NA; clone size: NA; CDR3 DNA: TGTGCCAGCAGCGTAGACGGGAGCACAGATACGCAGTATTTT; CDR3 protein: CASSVDGSTDTQYF
J gene: TRBJ2-7; V gene: TRBV2; D gene: NA; clone size: once; CDR3 DNA: TGTGCCAGCAGTGAGGGGGGTTACGAGCAGTACTTC; CDR3 protein: CASSEGGYEQYF
J gene: TRBJ1-5; V gene: TRBV19; D gene: NA; clone size: NA; CDR3 DNA: TGTGCCAGTAGTATGGACATCCAAAATCAGCCCCAGCATTTT; CDR3 protein: CASSMDIQNQPQHF
J gene: TRBJ1-1; V gene: TRBV3-1/TRBV3-2; D gene: TRBD1; clone size: NA; CDR3 DNA: TGTGCCAGCAGCCCGGGACAGGGGAGGACGATGAACACTGAAGCTTTCTTT; CDR3 protein: CASSPGQGRTMNTEAFF
J gene: TRBJ1-1; V gene: TRBV5-1; D gene: TRBD1; clone size: NA; CDR3 DNA: TGCGCCAGCAGCTCGGACAGGGGGGACACTGAAGCTTTCTTT; CDR3 protein: CASSSDRGDTEAFF
J gene: TRBJ2-3; V gene: TRBV7-9; D gene: TRBD2; clone size: NA; CDR3 DNA: TGTGCCAGCAGCCGACCTAGCGGGGGGACAGATACGCAGTATTTT; CDR3 protein: CASSRPSGGTDTQYF
J gene: TRBJ1-2; V gene: TRBV3-1/TRBV3-2; D gene: TRBD1; clone size: NA; CDR3 DNA: TGTGCCAGCAGCCAGTTACTGGGACAGGGTGGCTACACCTTC; CDR3 protein: CASSQLLGQGGYTF
J gene: TRBJ1-2; V gene: TRBV2; D gene: TRBD1; clone size: NA; CDR3 DNA: TGTGCCAGCAAGGGGGCCTGGGGGGATGGCTACACCTTC; CDR3 protein: CASKGAWGDGYTF
J gene: TRBJ1-1; V gene: TRBV18; D gene: NA; clone size: NA; CDR3 DNA: TGTGCCAGCTCACCGGGACAACCGAACACTGAAGCTTTCTTT; CDR3 protein: CASSPGQPNTEAFF
J gene: TRBJ2-1; V gene: TRBV15; D gene: TRBD1; clone size: NA; CDR3 DNA: TGTGCCACCAGTCCACAGGGGCGGAATGAGCAGTTCTTC; CDR3 protein: CATSPQGRNEQFF
J gene: TRBJ2-1; V gene: TRBV5-1; D gene: TRBD1; clone size: NA; CDR3 DNA: TGCGCCAGCAGCCCCGGGACAGGGACCTACAATGAGCAGTTCTTC; CDR3 protein: CASSPGTGTYNEQFF
J gene: TRBJ2-2; V gene: TRBV19; D gene: TRBD2; clone size: NA; CDR3 DNA: TGTGCCAGTAGTATAGACGGGAGGGGAACCGGGGAGCTGTTTTTT; CDR3 protein: CASSIDGRGTGELFF
J gene: TRBJ2-7; V gene: TRBV4-2; D gene: TRBD2; clone size: NA; CDR3 DNA: TGTGCCAGCAGCCTAAGGACTAGCGGGGGGGGAGCCTACGAGCAGTACTTC; CDR3 protein: CASSLRTSGGGAYEQYF
J gene: TRBJ2-1; V gene: TRBV7-9; D gene: NA; clone size: NA; CDR3 DNA: TGTGCCAGCAGGAGCGGTGGGTACAATGAGCAGTTCTTC; CDR3 protein: CASRSGGYNEQFF
J gene: TRBJ1-6; V gene: TRBV5-4; D gene: NA; clone size: NA; CDR3 DNA: TGTGCCAGCAGCTTGGCAGGGGTAGGATCACCCCTCCACTTT; CDR3 protein: CASSLAGVGSPLHF
J gene: TRBJ1-4; V gene: TRBV7-7; D gene: NA; clone size: NA; CDR3 DNA: TGTGCCAGCAGCACAGGGCGTTTGGGTGAAAAACTGTTTTTT; CDR3 protein: CASSTGRLGEKLFF
J gene: TRBJ2-2; V gene: TRBV28; D gene: NA; clone size: few; CDR3 DNA: TGTGCCAGCAGTTTATTTCCGGGGGAGCTGTTTTTT; CDR3 protein: CASSLFPGELFF
J gene: TRBJ2-7; V gene: TRBV5-1; D gene: NA; clone size: NA; CDR3 DNA: TGCGCCAGCAGCTTATCAGGGGATCAGTACGAGCAGTACTTC; CDR3 protein: CASSLSGDQYEQYF
J gene: TRBJ2-2; V gene: TRBV7-9; D gene: TRBD1; clone size: NA; CDR3 DNA: TGTGCCAGCACCATGTGGGACAGGGGTGCTCACGATAGCGACACCGGGGAGCTGTTTTTT; CDR3 protein: CASTMWDRGAHDSDTGELFF
J gene: TRBJ1-3; V gene: TRBV6-5; D gene: NA; clone size: NA; CDR3 DNA: TGTGCCAGCAGATCAGGCTCCCACTCTGGAAACACCATATATTTT; CDR3 protein: CASRSGSHSGNTIYF
J gene: TRBJ2-3; V gene: TRBV4-1; D gene: NA; clone size: NA; CDR3 DNA: TGCGCCAGCAGCCCTCGGACTGGAGAAGATACGCAGTATTTT; CDR3 protein: CASSPRTGEDTQYF
J gene: TRBJ2-2; V gene: TRBV10-3; D gene: NA; clone size: NA; CDR3 DNA: TGTGCCATCAGTGATCGGCAGGGTGGCACCGGGGAGCTGTTTTTT; CDR3 protein: CAISDRQGGTGELFF
J gene: TRBJ2-2; V gene: TRBV10-3; D gene: TRBD2; clone size: NA; CDR3 DNA: TGTGCCATCAGCGTCGGGGGGCTAGCGGGGGCTCTCACCGGGGAGCTGTTTTTT; CDR3 protein: CAISVGGLAGALTGELFF
J gene: TRBJ2-1; V gene: TRBV7-2; D gene: NA; clone size: NA; CDR3 DNA: TGTGCCAGCAGCTTAAGGCACAGCTCCTACAATGAGCAGTTCTTC; CDR3 protein: CASSLRHSSYNEQFF
J gene: TRBJ1-1; V gene: TRBV14; D gene: NA; clone size: NA; CDR3 DNA: TGTGCCAGCAGCCAACTACAGGGTAACCCGAAGGCTTTCTTT; CDR3 protein: CASSQLQGNPKAFF
J gene: TRBJ1-2; V gene: TRBV19; D gene: NA; clone size: NA; CDR3 DNA: TGTGCCAGTAGTAGCGGCAGGGCGGTATATGGCTACACCTTC; CDR3 protein: CASSSGRAVYGYTF
J gene: TRBJ1-5; V gene: TRBV4-1; D gene: NA; clone size: once; CDR3 DNA: TGCGCCAGCAGCCAAGTGATAGGGGTTGGACAGCCCCAGCATTTT; CDR3 protein: CASSQVIGVGQPQHF
J gene: TRBJ1-3; V gene: TRBV6-5; D gene: NA; clone size: NA; CDR3 DNA: TGTGCCAGCAGACAGAGCCAGAGCTCTGGAAACACCATATATTTT; CDR3 protein: CASRQSQSSGNTIYF
J gene: TRBJ1-5; V gene: TRBV10-3; D gene: NA; clone size: NA; CDR3 DNA: TGTGCCATCAGTGAAGCGCTTATTAGTCAGCCCCAGCATTTT; CDR3 protein: CAISEALISQPQHF
J gene: TRBJ1-4; V gene: TRBV7-2; D gene: NA; clone size: once; CDR3 DNA: TGTGCCAGCCGCTCCTTGGCAGGAACTAATGAAAAACTGTTTTTT; CDR3 protein: CASRSLAGTNEKLFF
J gene: TRBJ2-5; V gene: TRBV24-1; D gene: NA; clone size: NA; CDR3 DNA: TGTGCCACCAGTCCCCGCGGGGGCCCGACCGGGGAGACCCAGTACTTC; CDR3 protein: CATSPRGGPTGETQYF
J gene: TRBJ2-1; V gene: TRBV18; D gene: NA; clone size: once; CDR3 DNA: TGTGCCAGCTCACCGGACAGTTACAATGAGCAGTTCTTC; CDR3 protein: CASSPDSYNEQFF
J gene: TRBJ2-7; V gene: TRBV27; D gene: TRBD1; clone size: NA; CDR3 DNA: TGTGCCAGCAGTTTAAAATCTCCGGGACAGAGAACCTACGAGCAGTACTTC; CDR3 protein: CASSLKSPGQRTYEQYF